The TCR beta chain under discussion was sequenced for a study of T cell clonotyping in hematopoietic cell transplantation listed by TCRdb under 2021. Study-wide context: Recipient samples taken before transplant were collected after cytoreduction. A total of approximately 130 blood samples were gathered in the study from 30 to 35 consecutive transplant recipients along with their related donors. Recruitment of patients was conducted between late 2015 and January 2017, and follow-up was continued until September 2020 or death. Findings and caveats that apply to the study as a whole: Donor and pretransplant recipient Inverse Simpson Index values predicted broader posttransplant TCR repertoire diversity. Overlap with donor repertoires was found for only a small fraction of recipient repertoires, with over 97% found to appear de novo at the given depth. After transplant, TCR diversity in recipients dropped, and pathologically expanded clonotypes climbed progressively between day 30 and day 180. The sample size was limited, and because cells were not sorted, the contributions of CD4 and CD8 repertoires could not be separated.

Reading the label with the study, this specimen's time point is: recipient sample about 28 days before transplant, after cytoreduction. Blood samples were obtained from recipients approximately 28 days before transplant and at days 30, 100 and 180 after transplant. Using Nuclei Lysis Solution, genomic DNA was extracted from unfractionated peripheral blood mononuclear cells that were either fresh or cryopreserved. TCR beta CDR3 regions were amplified from genomic DNA with the immunoSEQ assay, a bias-controlled multiplex PCR using V- and J-specific primers. In a second PCR step, a proprietary barcode and Illumina adapter sequences were attached to the CDR3 amplicons. CDR3 libraries were sequenced on an Illumina MiSeq instrument. From the authors' description of their analysis: Export and quality control were handled in immunoSEQ Analyzer 3.0, while downstream analyses relied on R Bioconductor and Immunarch. Only productive rearrangements in the normalized downsampled data set went into calculating the repertoire metrics. Pathologically expanded clonotypes were defined as those larger than 5 templates in the normalized cohort. The Inverse Simpson Index was used to measure repertoire diversity. To capture all clonotypes, CMV-specificity analyses were performed on the non-normalized data set. TCRdb mirrors the immuneACCESS table, restricted to in-frame sequences. Some clones are absent from its copies; in checked studies, under half trace to an unresolved V gene, and the reason for the others is unknown. V, J and clone size reflect that table, while D and trimming were determined from the DNA. The sample contains some 27,000 clones, approximately 81% of them found a single time. The ten most abundant clones make up roughly 1.9% of the sample.

Note on this clone: Its binding antigen is unknown. Within one base of it there is no much larger clone, and no base qualities were kept.

This specimen was peripheral blood mononuclear cells, taken before stem cell transplant. The source is a man aged 35 to 55 with acute myeloid leukemia. Some clones in this sample may be carry-over from other donors' samples.

The CDR3 loop reads CASSSGQLTNQPQHF. The bases read TGTGCCAGCAGCTCCGGACAGCTCACCAATCAGCCCCAGCATTTT. The rearranged chain carries TRBV7-2 and TRBJ1-5; TRBD1 is possibly the D segment (6 matching bases). The CDR3 sequence holds 15 residues, the cysteine and phenylalanine included. The entry retains the CDR3 DNA only, 45 bases that are in frame from base 1. The V end loses 4 bases and the J end loses 3 bases, and a stretch of 13 bases separates them. The germline V gene sets CDR1 to SGHTA and CDR2 to FQGNSA.